The source of this TCR beta chain is a study of CD8+ T cells in alopecia areata. About the research overall: Disease severity was quantified as SALT score of affected scalp area.

About this clone: What it recognizes is unknown.

Between the trimmed V and J ends, which lost 0 bases and 7 bases, there was a span of 13 bases. Germline CDR1 GTSNPN, CDR2 SVGIG (reference sequence). The CDR3 length is 15 residues. Treatment defined: oral pan-JAK inhibitor, 5-10 mg twice daily. The investigators collected lesional scalp punch biopsies and peripheral blood from alopecia areata patients. Study findings and constraints: Patients showed less clear TCR sequence sharing than mice, possibly partly because of HLA diversity.

Extracted from the samples, RNA was reverse transcribed into cDNA to serve as the sequencing template. Clones were sequenced by immunoSEQ multiplex PCR, and TCRdb holds only the in-frame ones, with some missing. Of about 190,000 clones in the sample, roughly 60% were seen once. This sequence was found in a human donor with alopecia areata. The chain uses TRBV30 and TRBJ1-6; D not certain. Source: CD4+ T cells sorted from blood, taken at week 24, from a patient treated with tofacitinib. CDR3 residues: CAWSVQRQPNSPLHF. The CDR3 DNA reads TGTGCCTGGAGTGTACAGAGGCAGCCAAATTCACCCCTCCACTTT. The variable domain in full, completed from reference TRBV30 and TRBJ1-6, reads SQTIHQWPATLVQPVGSPLSLECTVEGTSNPNLYWYRQAAGRGLQLLFYSVGIGQISSEVPQNLSASRPQDRQFILSSKKLLLSDSGFYLCAWSVQRQPNSPLHFGNGTRLTVT.